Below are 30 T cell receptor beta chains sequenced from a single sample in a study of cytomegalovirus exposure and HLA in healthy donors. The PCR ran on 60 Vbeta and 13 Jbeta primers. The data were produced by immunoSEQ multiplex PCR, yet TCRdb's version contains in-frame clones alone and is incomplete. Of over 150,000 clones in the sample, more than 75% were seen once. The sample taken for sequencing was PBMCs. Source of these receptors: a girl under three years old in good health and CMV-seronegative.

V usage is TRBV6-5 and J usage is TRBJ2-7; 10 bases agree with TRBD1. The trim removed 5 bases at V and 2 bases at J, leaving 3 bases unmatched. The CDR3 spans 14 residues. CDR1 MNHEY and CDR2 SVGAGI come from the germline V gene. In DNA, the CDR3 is TGTGCCAGCAGTAGACAGGGGGCCACCTACGAGCAGTACTTC. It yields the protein CASSRQGATYEQYF.

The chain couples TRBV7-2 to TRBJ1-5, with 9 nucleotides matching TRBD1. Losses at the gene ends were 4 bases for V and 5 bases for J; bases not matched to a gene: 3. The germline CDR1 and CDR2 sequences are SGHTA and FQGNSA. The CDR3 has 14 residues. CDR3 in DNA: TGTGCCAGCAGCTGGGGACAGGGCTATCAGCCCCAGCATTTT. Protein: CASSWGQGYQPQHF.

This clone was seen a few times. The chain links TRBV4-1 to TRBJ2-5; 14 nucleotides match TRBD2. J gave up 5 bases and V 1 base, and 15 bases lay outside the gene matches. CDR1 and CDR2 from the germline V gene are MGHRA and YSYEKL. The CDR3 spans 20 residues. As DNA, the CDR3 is TGCGCCAGCAGCCAAGTTGGCGAATGGACTAGCGGGGGGATCCGGGAGACCCAGTACTTC. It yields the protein CASSQVGEWTSGGIRETQYF.

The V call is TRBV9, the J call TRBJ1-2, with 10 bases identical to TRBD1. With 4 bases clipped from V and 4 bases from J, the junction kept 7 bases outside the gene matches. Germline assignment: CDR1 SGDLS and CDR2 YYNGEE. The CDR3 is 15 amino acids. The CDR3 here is CASSPQDRGSYGYTF. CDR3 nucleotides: TGTGCCAGCAGCCCGCAGGACAGGGGGTCCTATGGCTACACCTTC.

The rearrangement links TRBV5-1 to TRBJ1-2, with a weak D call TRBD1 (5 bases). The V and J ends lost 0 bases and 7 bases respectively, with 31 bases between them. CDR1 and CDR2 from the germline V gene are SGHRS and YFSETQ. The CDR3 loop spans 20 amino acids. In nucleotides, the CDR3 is TGCGCCAGCAGCTTGGGTAGACCGGGCTCCTCTTTTCCGGGGGACCGTGGCTACACCTTC. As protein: CASSLGRPGSSFPGDRGYTF. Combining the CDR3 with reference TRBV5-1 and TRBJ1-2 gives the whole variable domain KAGVTQTPRYLIKTRGQQVTLSCSPISGHRSVSWYQQTPGQGLQFLFEYFSETQRNKGNFPGRFSGRQFSNSRSEMNVSTLELGDSALYLCASSLGRPGSSFPGDRGYTFGSGTRLTVV.

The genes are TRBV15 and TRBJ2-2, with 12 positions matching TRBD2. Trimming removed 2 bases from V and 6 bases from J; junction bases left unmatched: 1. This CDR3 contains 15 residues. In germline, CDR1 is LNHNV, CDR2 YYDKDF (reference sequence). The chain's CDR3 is CATSRLAGGAGELFF. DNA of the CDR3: TGTGCCACCAGCAGACTAGCGGGAGGGGCCGGGGAGCTGTTTTTT.

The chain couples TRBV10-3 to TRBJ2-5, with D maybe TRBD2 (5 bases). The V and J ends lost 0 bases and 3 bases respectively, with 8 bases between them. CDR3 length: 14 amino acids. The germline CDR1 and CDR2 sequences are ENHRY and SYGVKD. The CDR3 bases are TGTGCCATCAGTGAGTCGCTAGCCAAAGAGACCCAGTACTTC. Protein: CAISESLAKETQYF.

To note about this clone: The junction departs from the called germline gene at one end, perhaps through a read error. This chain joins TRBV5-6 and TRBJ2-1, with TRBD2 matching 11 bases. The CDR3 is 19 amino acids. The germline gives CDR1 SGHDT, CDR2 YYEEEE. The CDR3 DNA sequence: TGTGCCCGCAGCCTAGGACTAGCGGGCCAAAGTTGTATCGAGGGTGAGCAGTTCTTC. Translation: CARSLGLAGQSCIEGEQFF.

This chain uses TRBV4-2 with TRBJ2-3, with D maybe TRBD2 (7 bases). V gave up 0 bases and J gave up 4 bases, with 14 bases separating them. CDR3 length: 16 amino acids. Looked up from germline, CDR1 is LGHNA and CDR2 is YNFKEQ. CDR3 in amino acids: CASSQETTGRADTQYF. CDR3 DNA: TGTGCCAGCAGCCAAGAAACTACAGGGAGGGCAGATACGCAGTATTTT.

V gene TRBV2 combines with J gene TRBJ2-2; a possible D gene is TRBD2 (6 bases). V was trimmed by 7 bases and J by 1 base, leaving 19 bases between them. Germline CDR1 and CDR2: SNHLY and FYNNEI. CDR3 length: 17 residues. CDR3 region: CASIFTGSYKNTGELFF. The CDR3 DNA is TGTGCCAGCATATTCACCGGGAGCTATAAGAACACCGGGGAGCTGTTTTTT.

Here the CDR3 reads CASSQDFSGDEQYF. Here the CDR3 DNA reads TGCGCCAGCAGCCAAGATTTTTCAGGGGACGAGCAGTACTTC. J is TRBJ2-7 and V is TRBV4-1; maybe TRBD1 (6 bases). Germline V gene lookup returns CDR1 MGHRA and CDR2 YSYEKL. The ends were cut back, 0 bases at V and 5 bases at J, with 11 bases in the middle. This CDR3 spans 14 amino acids.

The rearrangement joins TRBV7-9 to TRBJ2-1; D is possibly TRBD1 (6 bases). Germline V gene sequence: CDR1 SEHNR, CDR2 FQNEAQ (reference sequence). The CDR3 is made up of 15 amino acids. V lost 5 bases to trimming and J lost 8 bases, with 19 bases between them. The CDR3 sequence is CASSIIQGTSYEQFF. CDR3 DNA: TGTGCCAGCAGCATTATACAGGGTACCTCCTATGAGCAGTTCTTC.

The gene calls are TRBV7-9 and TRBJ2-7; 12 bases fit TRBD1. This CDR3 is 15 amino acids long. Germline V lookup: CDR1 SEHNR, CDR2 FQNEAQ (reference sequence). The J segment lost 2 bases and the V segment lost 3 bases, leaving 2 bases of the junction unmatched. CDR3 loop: CASSFGTGGTYEQYF. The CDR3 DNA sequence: TGTGCCAGCAGCTTCGGGACAGGGGGCACCTACGAGCAGTACTTC.

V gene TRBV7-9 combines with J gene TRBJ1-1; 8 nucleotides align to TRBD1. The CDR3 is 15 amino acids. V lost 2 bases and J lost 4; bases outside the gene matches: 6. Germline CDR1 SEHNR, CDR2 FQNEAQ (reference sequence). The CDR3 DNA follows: TGTGCCAGCAGCTTACCGACAGGGGCGGGCACTGAAGCTTTCTTT. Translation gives CASSLPTGAGTEAFF.

CDR3 residues: CAIRSLAEETQYF. The CDR3, as DNA: TGTGCCATCAGGTCCCTAGCGGAAGAGACCCAGTACTTC. This chain connects TRBV10-3 to TRBJ2-5, with TRBD2 matching 7 bases. Germline assignment: CDR1 ENHRY and CDR2 SYGVKD. The CDR3 runs 13 residues. V lost 6 bases, J lost 3 bases, and 4 bases stayed unmatched.

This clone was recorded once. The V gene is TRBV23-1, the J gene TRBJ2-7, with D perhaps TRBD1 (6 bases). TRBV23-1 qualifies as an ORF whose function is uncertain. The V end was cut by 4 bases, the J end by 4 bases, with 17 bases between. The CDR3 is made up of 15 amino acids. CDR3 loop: CASSPDSDRSYEQYF. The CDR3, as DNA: TGCGCCAGCAGTCCGGACTCCGACAGGTCGTACGAGCAGTACTTC.

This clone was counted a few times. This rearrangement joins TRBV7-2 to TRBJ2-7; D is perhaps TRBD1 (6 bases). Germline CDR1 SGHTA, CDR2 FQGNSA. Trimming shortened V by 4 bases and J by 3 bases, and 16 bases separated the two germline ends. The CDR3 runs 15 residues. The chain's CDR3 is CASSSYREANYEQYF. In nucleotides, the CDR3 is TGTGCCAGCAGCTCGTACAGGGAAGCCAACTACGAGCAGTACTTC.

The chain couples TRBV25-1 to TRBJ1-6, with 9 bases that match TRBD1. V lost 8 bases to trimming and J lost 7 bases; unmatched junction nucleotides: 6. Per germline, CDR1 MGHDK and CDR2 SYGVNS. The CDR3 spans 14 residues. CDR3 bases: TGTGCCAGCCCAAACAGGGGGCGGAATTCACCCCTCCACTTT. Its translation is CASPNRGRNSPLHF.

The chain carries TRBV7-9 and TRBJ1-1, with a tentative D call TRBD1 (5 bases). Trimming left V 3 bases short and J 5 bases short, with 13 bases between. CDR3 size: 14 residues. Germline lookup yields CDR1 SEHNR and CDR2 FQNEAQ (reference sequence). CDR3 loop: CASSFRRGGTEAFF. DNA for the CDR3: TGTGCCAGCAGCTTTAGACGGGGGGGGACTGAAGCTTTCTTT.

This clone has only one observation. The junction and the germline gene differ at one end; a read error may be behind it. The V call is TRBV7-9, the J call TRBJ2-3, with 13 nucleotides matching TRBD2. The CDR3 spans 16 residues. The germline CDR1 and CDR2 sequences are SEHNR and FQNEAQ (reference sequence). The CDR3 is CSSSSLAGGFTDTQYF. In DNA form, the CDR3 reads TGTTCCAGCAGCTCACTAGCGGGGGGGTTCACAGATACGCAGTATTTT.

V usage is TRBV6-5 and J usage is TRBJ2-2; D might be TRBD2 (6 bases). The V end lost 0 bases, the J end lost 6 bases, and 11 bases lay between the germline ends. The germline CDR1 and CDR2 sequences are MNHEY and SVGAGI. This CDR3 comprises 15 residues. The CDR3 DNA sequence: TGTGCCAGCAGTTACTCCCGCGGGATAGCCGGGGAGCTGTTTTTT. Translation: CASSYSRGIAGELFF.

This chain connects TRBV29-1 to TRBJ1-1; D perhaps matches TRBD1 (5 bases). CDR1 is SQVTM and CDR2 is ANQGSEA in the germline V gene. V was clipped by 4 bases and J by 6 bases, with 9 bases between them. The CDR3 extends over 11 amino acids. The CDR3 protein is CSVVGGSEAFF. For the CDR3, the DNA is TGCAGCGTTGTGGGGGGGTCTGAAGCTTTCTTT.

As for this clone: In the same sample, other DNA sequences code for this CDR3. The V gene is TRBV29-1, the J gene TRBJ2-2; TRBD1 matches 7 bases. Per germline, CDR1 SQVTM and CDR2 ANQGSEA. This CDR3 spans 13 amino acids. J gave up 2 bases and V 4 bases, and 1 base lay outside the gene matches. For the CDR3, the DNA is TGCAGCGTTGGGACAGGAAACACCGGGGAGCTGTTTTTT. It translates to CSVGTGNTGELFF.

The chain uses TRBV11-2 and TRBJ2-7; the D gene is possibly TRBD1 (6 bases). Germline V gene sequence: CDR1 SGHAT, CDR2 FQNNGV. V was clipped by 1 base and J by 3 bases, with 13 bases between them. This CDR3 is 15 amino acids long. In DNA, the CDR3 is TGTGCCAGCAGCTTAGGGACGGACAGAGGCTACGAGCAGTACTTC. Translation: CASSLGTDRGYEQYF.

The CDR3 sequence is CASSPTSAGGTHNEQFF. The CDR3 nucleotides read TGCGCCAGCAGCCCCACCTCAGCGGGAGGGACCCACAATGAGCAGTTCTTC. The chain is built from TRBV4-3 and TRBJ2-1, with 10 bases that match TRBD2. J was trimmed by 5 bases and V by 4 bases; bases with no gene match: 11. CDR1 is LGHNA, CDR2 YSLEER, per germline. The CDR3 has 17 residues.

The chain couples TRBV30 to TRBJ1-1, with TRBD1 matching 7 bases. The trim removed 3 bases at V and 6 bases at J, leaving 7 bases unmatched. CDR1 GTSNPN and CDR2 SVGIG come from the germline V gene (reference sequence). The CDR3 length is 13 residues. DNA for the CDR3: TGTGCCTGGAGCGATCCGGGACAGCCTGAAGCTTTCTTT. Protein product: CAWSDPGQPEAFF.

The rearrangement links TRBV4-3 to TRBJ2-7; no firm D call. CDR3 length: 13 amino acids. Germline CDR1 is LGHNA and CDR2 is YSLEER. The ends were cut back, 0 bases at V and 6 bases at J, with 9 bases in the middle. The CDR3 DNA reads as TGCGCCAGCAGCCAAGAGAGAGCGCGCGAGCAGTACTTC. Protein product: CASSQERAREQYF.

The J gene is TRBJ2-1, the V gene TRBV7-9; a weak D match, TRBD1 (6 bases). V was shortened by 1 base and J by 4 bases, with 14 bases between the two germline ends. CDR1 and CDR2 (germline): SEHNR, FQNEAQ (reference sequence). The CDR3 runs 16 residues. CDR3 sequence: CASSLVAGAPYNEQFF. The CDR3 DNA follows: TGTGCCAGCAGCTTAGTCGCAGGGGCTCCTTACAATGAGCAGTTCTTC.

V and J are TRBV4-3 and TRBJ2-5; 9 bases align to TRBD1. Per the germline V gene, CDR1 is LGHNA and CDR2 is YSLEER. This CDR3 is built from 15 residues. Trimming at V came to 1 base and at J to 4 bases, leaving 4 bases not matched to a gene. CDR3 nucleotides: TGCGCCAGCAGCCAAGGGACAGGGGTGGTAGAGACCCAGTACTTC. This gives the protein CASSQGTGVVETQYF.

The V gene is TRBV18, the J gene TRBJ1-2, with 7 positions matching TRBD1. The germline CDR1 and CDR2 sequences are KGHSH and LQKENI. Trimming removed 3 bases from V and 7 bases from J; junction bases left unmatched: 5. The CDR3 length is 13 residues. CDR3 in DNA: TGTGCCAGCTCACCGACAGGGAATCTTGGCTACACCTTC. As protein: CASSPTGNLGYTF.